A single sample is the source of the 10 T cell receptor beta chains below, sequenced in a study of OX40 agonist ivuxolimab in advanced cancers. Library generation was performed with the immunoSEQ multiplex PCR assay. TCRdb took over this immuneACCESS table, retaining in-frame rearrangements with V and J assigned. Such tables are incomplete; in checked studies, under half of the missing clones stem from an unresolved V gene, and the remainder is unexplained. This sample gives 75,000 to 90,000 clones in total; 75% to 90% of them show up just once. The ten largest clones represent less than 2.5% of the sample. The sample in question was CD4+ or CD8+ T cells sorted from blood, obtained in a trial of the OX40 agonist ivuxolimab. The source is an adult with an advanced solid tumor such as melanoma, head and neck, liver or kidney cancer.

In this sample, this clone turned up once. The chain carries TRBV7-6 and TRBJ2-2; no reliable D call. Germline CDR1 is SGHVS and CDR2 is FNYEAQ. Trimming took 4 bases from V and 0 from J, leaving 9 bases between them. The CDR3 consists of 15 residues. The CDR3 DNA follows: TGTGCCAGCAGCTGGGAAGGGTCGAACACCGGGGAGCTGTTTTTT. Encoded protein: CASSWEGSNTGELFF.

V is TRBV27 and J is TRBJ2-7, with 10 bases fitting TRBD2. The V segment lost 5 bases and the J segment 9 bases; nucleotides outside the gene matches: 10. The CDR3 is 14 amino acids. The germline gives CDR1 MNHEY, CDR2 SMNVEV (reference sequence). This CDR3 reads CASSRGLALQRQYF. The CDR3 coding sequence is TGTGCCAGCAGTAGGGGACTAGCGCTGCAGCGGCAGTACTTC.

The V gene is TRBV6-6, the J gene TRBJ2-7; tentative D call: TRBD1 (5 bases). The V end lost 4 bases, the J end lost 3 bases, and 10 bases lay between the germline ends. The CDR3 contains 13 residues. Germline CDR1 is MNHNY and CDR2 is SVGAGI (reference sequence). For the CDR3, the DNA is TGTGCCAGCAGTTCTGGACAACTCTACGAGCAGTACTTC. Protein: CASSSGQLYEQYF.

The chain is built from TRBV6-1 and TRBJ1-2; D is perhaps TRBD1 (5 bases). This CDR3 spans 14 amino acids. CDR1 MNHNS and CDR2 SASEGT come from the germline V gene. V was clipped by 4 bases and J by 7 bases, with 16 bases between them. CDR3 protein: CASSALGRLSGYTF. CDR3 coding DNA: TGTGCCAGCAGTGCATTGGGACGGCTGTCTGGCTACACCTTC.

The count of this clone is one. This sequence joins TRBV9 and TRBJ2-2; 7 nucleotides line up with TRBD2. The V gene end was trimmed by 4 bases and the J gene end by 5 bases; junction bases not matched to a gene: 2. The CDR3 has 13 amino acids. Germline V lookup: CDR1 SGDLS, CDR2 YYNGEE. The CDR3 sequence: CASSQAGTGELFF. The CDR3 DNA reads as TGTGCCAGCAGCCAAGCGGGAACCGGGGAGCTGTTTTTT.

This clone was detected a few times. The chain joins TRBV18 to TRBJ2-7; perhaps TRBD2 as D (5 bases). CDR1 KGHSH and CDR2 LQKENI come from the germline V gene. This CDR3 comprises 15 residues. Between the trimmed V and J ends, which lost 0 bases and 5 bases, there was a span of 14 bases. The CDR3 nucleotides are TGTGCCAGCTCACCACCCTCTGTAGAGGGCCACGAGCAGTACTTC. Translating gives CASSPPSVEGHEQYF.

This chain joins TRBV28 and TRBJ2-5; maybe TRBD2 (6 bases). Looked up from germline, CDR1 is MDHEN and CDR2 is SYDVKM. The ends were cut back, 5 bases at V and 7 bases at J, with 17 bases in the middle. This CDR3 has 14 residues. CDR3: CASSNGNKEGTQYF. DNA for the CDR3: TGTGCCAGCAGTAACGGGAATAAGGAGGGGACCCAGTACTTC.

The CDR3 region has the DNA TGTGCCAGTAGTATAGGGGGGCTGCTGGCGGAGCAGTACTTC. The encoded protein is CASSIGGLLAEQYF. The chain couples TRBV19 to TRBJ2-7; weak D call: TRBD1 (6 bases). Germline CDR1 and CDR2: LNHDA and SQIVND (reference sequence). The CDR3 totals 14 residues. V lost 1 base to trimming and J lost 7 bases, with 14 bases between them.

CDR3 nucleotide sequence: TGTGCCAGTTTAGCGGGGGGGCAAGAGACCCAGTACTTC. Translating it yields CASLAGGQETQYF. This chain joins TRBV6-5 and TRBJ2-5, with 11 bases fitting TRBD2. Germline CDR1 and CDR2: MNHEY and SVGAGI. There are 13 residues in the CDR3. Losses at the gene ends were 9 bases for V and 2 bases for J; bases not matched to a gene: 2.

As for this clone: At one boundary the junction diverges from the germline segment, which might be a read error. V gene TRBV5-1 combines with J gene TRBJ2-7; TRBD2 aligns across 7 bases. This CDR3 has 13 amino acids. Per the germline V gene, CDR1 is SGHRS and CDR2 is YFSETQ. Here the CDR3 reads CASSLSGEYGQYF. CDR3 nucleotides: TGCGCCAGCAGTCTCAGCGGGGAGTACGGGCAGTACTTC.